These 21 T cell receptor beta chains originate from one sample sequenced in a study of lymphopenia after photon versus proton radiotherapy. Clones were read by immunoSEQ multiplex PCR, and TCRdb kept only the in-frame ones, dropping some. Altogether some 40,000 clones are present, roughly 84% being singletons, with the ten largest covering 10% to 13%. Sequencing was performed on peripheral blood, taken from a patient treated with proton-based radiotherapy. The receptors were sampled from a woman in her seventies with pancreatic cancer. Some clones in this sample may be carry-over from other donors' samples.

This clone was counted once. The chain combines TRBV28 with TRBJ1-2, with D hard to call. Germline V lookup: CDR1 MDHEN, CDR2 SYDVKM. This CDR3 is built from 14 residues. V shed 7 bases and J shed 3 bases, with 15 bases lying between them. DNA of the CDR3: TGTGCCAGCACCCCCTCGGTCGGTTACTATGGCTACACCTTC. Translating it yields CASTPSVGYYGYTF.

The rearrangement joins TRBV27 to TRBJ2-4; D possibly corresponds to TRBD1 (6 bases). This CDR3 comprises 16 residues. Germline assignment: CDR1 MNHEY and CDR2 SMNVEV (reference sequence). V was trimmed by 3 bases and J by 3 bases, leaving 15 bases between them. CDR3 amino acids: CASSFWQGLGKNIQYF. As DNA, the CDR3 is TGTGCCAGCAGTTTTTGGCAGGGGCTGGGCAAAAACATTCAGTACTTC.

This clone was found a few times. The rearrangement links TRBV4-1 to TRBJ2-1; unclear D gene. There are 15 residues in the CDR3. CDR1 and CDR2 from the germline V gene are MGHRA and YSYEKL. V shed 1 base and J shed 7 bases, with 14 bases lying between them. The CDR3 protein is CASSQGSVGDNEQFF. In nucleotides, the CDR3 is TGCGCCAGCAGCCAAGGAAGCGTCGGTGATAATGAGCAGTTCTTC.

A note on this clone: The same CDR3 also results from other DNA sequences found in this sample. The rearrangement links TRBV19 to TRBJ1-2; no reliable D call. V was shortened by 3 bases and J by 3 bases, with 14 bases between the two germline ends. This CDR3 is built from 15 residues. The germline CDR1 and CDR2 sequences are LNHDA and SQIVND (reference sequence). CDR3 bases: TGTGCCAGTAGTATTACCCCAGGAGTATACTATGGCTACACCTTC. Protein sequence: CASSITPGVYYGYTF. Filled out from reference TRBV19 and TRBJ1-2, the complete variable domain reads DGGITQSPKYLFRKEGQNVTLSCEQNLNHDAMYWYRQDPGQGLRLIYYSQIVNDFQKGDIAEGYSVSREKKESFPLTVTSAQKNPTAFYLCASSITPGVYYGYTFGSGTRLTVV.

The chain is built from TRBV27 and TRBJ2-7; D may be TRBD1 or TRBD2 (6 bases each). The CDR3 spans 15 residues. CDR1 and CDR2 (germline): MNHEY, SMNVEV (reference sequence). V was pared by 5 bases and J by 0 bases, with 14 bases between. The CDR3 coding sequence is TGTGCCAGCAGTCCTAAGGGGGGATTCTCCTACGAGCAGTACTTC. Translation gives CASSPKGGFSYEQYF.

The chain has TRBV19 and TRBJ1-5; the D gene is possibly TRBD1 (6 bases). CDR1 LNHDA and CDR2 SQIVND come from the germline V gene (reference sequence). V gave up 6 bases and J gave up 1 base, with 13 bases separating them. The length of the CDR3 is 15 residues. In nucleotides, the CDR3 is TGTGCCAGTAGAGTTGCGGGGGCCAGCAATCAGCCCCAGCATTTT. It specifies CASRVAGASNQPQHF.

V gene TRBV7-2 combines with J gene TRBJ1-1; maybe TRBD1 (5 bases). CDR1 is SGHTA and CDR2 is FQGNSA in the germline V gene. Trimming removed 6 bases from V and 1 base from J, with 24 bases in between. This CDR3 has 18 residues. The CDR3 region is CASSLHSARVTGNTEAFF. The CDR3 nucleotides read TGTGCCAGCAGTTTACATTCCGCCCGCGTAACAGGGAACACTGAAGCTTTCTTT.

The CDR3 DNA sequence: TGTGCCAGCAGCTCTTATAAGACCTACGAGCAGTACTTC. Translation gives CASSSYKTYEQYF. The chain is built from TRBV7-6 and TRBJ2-7; D is unclear. Germline-derived CDR1 and CDR2 are SGHVS and FNYEAQ. With 4 bases removed from V and 2 bases from J, the gap between germline ends came to 9 bases. This CDR3 is built from 13 residues. The variable domain in full, completed from reference TRBV7-6 and TRBJ2-7, reads GAGVSQSPRYKVTKRGQDVALRCDPISGHVSLYWYRQALGQGPEFLTYFNYEAQQDKSGLPNDRFSAERPEGSISTLTIQRTEQRDSAMYRCASSSYKTYEQYFGPGTRLTVT.

The chain recombines TRBV5-1 with TRBJ2-2; D is uncertain. There are 15 residues in the CDR3. Germline CDR1 SGHRS, CDR2 YFSETQ. Trimming took off 4 bases at V and 3 bases at J, with 13 bases between the two ends. The CDR3: CASSPFYTDTGELFF. CDR3 nucleotides: TGCGCCAGCAGCCCCTTCTACACCGACACCGGGGAGCTGTTTTTT.

The CDR3 region is CASRDRGIYSNQPQHF. Here the CDR3 DNA reads TGTGCCAGCAGGGACAGGGGGATTTATAGCAATCAGCCCCAGCATTTT. This chain links TRBV19 with TRBJ1-5, with TRBD1 identical over 11 bases. CDR1 is LNHDA, CDR2 SQIVND, per germline (reference sequence). This CDR3 is built from 16 residues. The V gene end was trimmed by 9 bases and the J gene end by 0 bases; junction bases not matched to a gene: 7.

The rearrangement uses TRBV19 and TRBJ1-6; TRBD1 is a possible D gene (5 bases). From germline, CDR1 is LNHDA and CDR2 SQIVND (reference sequence). Trimming removed 5 bases at V and 9 bases at J, with 17 bases between. This CDR3 has 15 residues. Here the CDR3 reads CASSQSGGAISPLHF. In nucleotides, the CDR3 is TGTGCCAGTAGTCAAAGCGGGGGAGCAATTTCACCCCTCCACTTT.

This clone was observed once. J is TRBJ1-2 and V is TRBV28; tentative D call: TRBD1 (5 bases). V was clipped by 3 bases and J by 2 bases, with 13 bases between them. CDR1 MDHEN and CDR2 SYDVKM come from the germline V gene. This CDR3 spans 15 amino acids. As DNA, the CDR3 is TGTGCCAGCAGTTTCCCGGACACCTTGAACTATGGCTACACCTTC. As protein: CASSFPDTLNYGYTF.

V and J are TRBV5-1 and TRBJ2-2; D gene uncertain. V was clipped by 0 bases and J by 0 bases, with 9 bases between them. CDR1 is SGHRS and CDR2 is YFSETQ in the germline V gene. The CDR3 extends over 16 amino acids. CDR3 bases: TGCGCCAGCAGCTTGGTGGGTTTCACGAACACCGGGGAGCTGTTTTTT. As protein: CASSLVGFTNTGELFF. Filled out from reference TRBV5-1 and TRBJ2-2, the complete variable domain reads KAGVTQTPRYLIKTRGQQVTLSCSPISGHRSVSWYQQTPGQGLQFLFEYFSETQRNKGNFPGRFSGRQFSNSRSEMNVSTLELGDSALYLCASSLVGFTNTGELFFGEGSRLTVL.

A word on this clone: An end of the junction differs from the germline gene, which may be a read error. The sample contains more than one DNA sequence encoding this CDR3. This sequence joins TRBV4-3 and TRBJ2-1; D gene unclear. CDR3 length equals 16 residues. Germline values: CDR1 LGHNA, CDR2 YSLEER. The CDR3 DNA sequence: TGCGCCAGCAGCCAAGCGAGCATGAGCTCCTATAATGAGCAGTTCTTC. Protein: CASSQASMSSYNEQFF.

V and J are TRBV28 and TRBJ2-4; 7 bases agree with TRBD2. CDR1 MDHEN and CDR2 SYDVKM come from the germline V gene. This CDR3 has 18 residues. The junction had 12 bases not matched to a gene; V was cut back by 4 bases and J by 0 bases. CDR3 residues: CASSSFWASGIAKNIQYF. CDR3 DNA sequence: TGTGCCAGCAGTTCCTTTTGGGCTAGCGGAATAGCCAAAAACATTCAGTACTTC.

The chain carries TRBV19 and TRBJ2-1; TRBD1 agrees at 11 bases. Germline lookup yields CDR1 LNHDA and CDR2 SQIVND (reference sequence). V lost 6 bases and J lost 4; bases outside the gene matches: 5. The CDR3 totals 15 residues. The CDR3 sequence is CASSGQGARYNEQFF. In DNA form, the CDR3 reads TGTGCCAGTAGCGGACAGGGGGCGCGATACAATGAGCAGTTCTTC.

The gene calls are TRBV28 and TRBJ2-7; the D gene is possibly TRBD2 (6 bases). Germline assignment: CDR1 MDHEN and CDR2 SYDVKM. Trimming shortened V by 5 bases and J by 0 bases, and 14 bases separated the two germline ends. The CDR3 spans 15 residues. The CDR3 loop is CASSVSRDSSYEQYF. The CDR3 region has the DNA TGTGCCAGCAGTGTATCCCGGGACTCCTCCTACGAGCAGTACTTC.

The gene calls are TRBV6-5 and TRBJ1-1, with TRBD1 as a possible D gene (6 bases). CDR1 MNHEY and CDR2 SVGAGI come from the germline V gene. Trimming removed 2 bases from V and 0 bases from J, with 7 bases in between. The CDR3 length is 14 residues. The CDR3 sequence: CASSYRGMNTEAFF. In DNA, the CDR3 is TGTGCCAGCAGTTACAGGGGGATGAACACTGAAGCTTTCTTT.

This chain joins TRBV6-1 and TRBJ2-7, with D tentatively TRBD1 or TRBD2 (6 bases each). This CDR3 is 14 amino acids long. Germline CDR1 is MNHNS and CDR2 is SASEGT. V was cut by 4 bases and J by 1 base, with 11 bases left in between. CDR3 residues: CASSGRGRSYEQYF. For the CDR3, the DNA is TGTGCCAGCAGTGGTAGGGGGAGGTCCTACGAGCAGTACTTC.

The chain links TRBV5-1 to TRBJ2-2; D is perhaps TRBD1 or TRBD2 (5 bases each). Trimming removed 6 bases at V and 6 bases at J, with 12 bases between. There are 13 residues in the CDR3. Germline CDR1 and CDR2: SGHRS and YFSETQ. The CDR3 nucleotides are TGCGCCAGCAACCGGGACGTCCCCGGGGAGCTGTTTTTT. This sequence encodes CASNRDVPGELFF. Full variable domain (remainder filled in from reference TRBV5-1 and TRBJ2-2): KAGVTQTPRYLIKTRGQQVTLSCSPISGHRSVSWYQQTPGQGLQFLFEYFSETQRNKGNFPGRFSGRQFSNSRSEMNVSTLELGDSALYLCASNRDVPGELFFGEGSRLTVL.

The chain recombines TRBV2 with TRBJ1-1, with D unclear. Germline CDR1 reads SNHLY; CDR2 reads FYNNEI. The CDR3 has 13 residues. Trimming shortened V by 6 bases and J by 7 bases, and 15 bases separated the two germline ends. CDR3 protein: CASRRKREFEAFF. Here the CDR3 DNA reads TGTGCCAGCAGACGGAAAAGGGAGTTTGAAGCTTTCTTT.